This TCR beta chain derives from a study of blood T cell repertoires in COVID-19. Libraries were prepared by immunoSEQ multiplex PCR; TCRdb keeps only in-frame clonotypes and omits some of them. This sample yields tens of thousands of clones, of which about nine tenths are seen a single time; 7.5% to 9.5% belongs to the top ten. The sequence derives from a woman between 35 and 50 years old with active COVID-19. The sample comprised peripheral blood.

The DNA of the CDR3 is TGTGCCAGCAGCCCTCGGACTACCGCGAGGTTGACAGATACGCAGTATTTT. The encoded protein is CASSPRTTARLTDTQYF. V and J are TRBV11-3 and TRBJ2-3, with a weak D call TRBD2 (6 bases). V lost 5 bases to trimming and J lost 3 bases, with 21 bases between them. CDR3 length: 17 residues. Germline CDR1 is SGHNT and CDR2 is YENEEA.